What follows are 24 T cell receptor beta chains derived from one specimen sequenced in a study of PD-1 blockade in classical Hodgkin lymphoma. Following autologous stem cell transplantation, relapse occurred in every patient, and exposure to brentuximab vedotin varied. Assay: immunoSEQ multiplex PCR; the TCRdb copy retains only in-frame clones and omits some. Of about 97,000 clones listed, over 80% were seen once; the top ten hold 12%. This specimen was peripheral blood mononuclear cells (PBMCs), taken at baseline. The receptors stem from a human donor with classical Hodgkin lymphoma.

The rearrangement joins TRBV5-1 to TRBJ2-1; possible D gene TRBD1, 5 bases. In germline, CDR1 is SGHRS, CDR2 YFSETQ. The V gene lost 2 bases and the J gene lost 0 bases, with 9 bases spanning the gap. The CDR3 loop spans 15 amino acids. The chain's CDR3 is CASSLGASSYNEQFF. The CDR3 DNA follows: TGCGCCAGCAGCTTAGGGGCGAGCTCCTACAATGAGCAGTTCTTC.

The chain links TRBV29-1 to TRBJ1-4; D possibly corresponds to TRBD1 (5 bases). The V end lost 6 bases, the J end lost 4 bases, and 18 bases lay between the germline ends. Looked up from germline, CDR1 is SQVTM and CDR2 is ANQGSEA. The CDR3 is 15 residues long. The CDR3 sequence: CSVVQGGGGNEKLFF. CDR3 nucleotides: TGCAGCGTCGTTCAGGGCGGTGGGGGTAATGAAAAACTGTTTTTT.

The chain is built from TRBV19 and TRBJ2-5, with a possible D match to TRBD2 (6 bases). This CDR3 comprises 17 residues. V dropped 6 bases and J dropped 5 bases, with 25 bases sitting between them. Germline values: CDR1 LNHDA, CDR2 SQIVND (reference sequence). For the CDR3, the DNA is TGTGCCAGTAGCACCACCTCCAGGAGGGCCGGCGTGGAGACCCAGTACTTC. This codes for CASSTTSRRAGVETQYF.

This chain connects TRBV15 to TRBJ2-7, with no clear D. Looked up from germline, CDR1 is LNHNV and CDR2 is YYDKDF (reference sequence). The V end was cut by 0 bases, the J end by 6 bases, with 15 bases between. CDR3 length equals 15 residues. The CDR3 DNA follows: TGTGCCACCAGCAGAGATCCCGGGCTAGTCGGCGAGCAGTACTTC. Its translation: CATSRDPGLVGEQYF.

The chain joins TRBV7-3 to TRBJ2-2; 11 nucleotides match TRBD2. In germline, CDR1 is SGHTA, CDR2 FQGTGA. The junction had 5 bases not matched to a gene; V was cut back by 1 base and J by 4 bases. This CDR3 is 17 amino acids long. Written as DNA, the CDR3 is TGTGCCAGCAGCTTAATAGCGGGAGGGCCTGGCACCGGGGAGCTGTTTTTT. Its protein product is CASSLIAGGPGTGELFF. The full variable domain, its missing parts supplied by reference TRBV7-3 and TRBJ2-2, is GAGVSQTPSNKVTEKGKYVELRCDPISGHTALYWYRQSLGQGPEFLIYFQGTGAADDSGLPNDRFFAVRPEGSVSTLKIQRTERGDSAVYLCASSLIAGGPGTGELFFGEGSRLTVL.

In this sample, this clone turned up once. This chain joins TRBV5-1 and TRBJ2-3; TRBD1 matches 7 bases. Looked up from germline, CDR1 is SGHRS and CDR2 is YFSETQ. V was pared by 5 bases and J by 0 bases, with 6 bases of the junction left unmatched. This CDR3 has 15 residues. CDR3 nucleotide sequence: TGCGCCAGCAGAAAAGAACAGGGGAGCACAGATACGCAGTATTTT. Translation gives CASRKEQGSTDTQYF.

The CDR3 sequence: CAISGLAGGSTDTQYF. The CDR3 nucleotides read TGTGCCATCAGTGGATTAGCGGGAGGAAGCACAGATACGCAGTATTTT. The chain couples TRBV10-3 to TRBJ2-3; 10 nucleotides agree with TRBD2. The germline V gene encodes CDR1 ENHRY and CDR2 SYGVKD. This CDR3 has 16 amino acids. The V segment lost 4 bases and the J segment 0 bases; nucleotides outside the gene matches: 4.

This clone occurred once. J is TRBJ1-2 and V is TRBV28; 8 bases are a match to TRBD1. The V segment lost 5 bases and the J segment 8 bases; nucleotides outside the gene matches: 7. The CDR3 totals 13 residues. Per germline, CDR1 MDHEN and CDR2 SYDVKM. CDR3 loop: CASSPQGAGGYTF. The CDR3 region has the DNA TGTGCCAGCAGTCCGCAGGGGGCAGGAGGCTACACCTTC.

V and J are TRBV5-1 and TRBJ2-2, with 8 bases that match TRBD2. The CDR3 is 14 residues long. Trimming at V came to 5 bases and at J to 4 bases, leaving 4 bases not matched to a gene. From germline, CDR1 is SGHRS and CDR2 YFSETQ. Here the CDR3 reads CASSNSGTTGELFF. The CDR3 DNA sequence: TGCGCCAGCAGTAATAGCGGGACCACCGGGGAGCTGTTTTTT.

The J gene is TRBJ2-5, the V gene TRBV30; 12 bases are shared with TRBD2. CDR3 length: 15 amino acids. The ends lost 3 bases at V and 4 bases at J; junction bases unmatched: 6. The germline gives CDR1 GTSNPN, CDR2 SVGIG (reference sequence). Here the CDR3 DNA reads TGTGCCTGGAGGAGACTAGCGGGAGTAAGAGAGACCCAGTACTTC. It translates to CAWRRLAGVRETQYF.

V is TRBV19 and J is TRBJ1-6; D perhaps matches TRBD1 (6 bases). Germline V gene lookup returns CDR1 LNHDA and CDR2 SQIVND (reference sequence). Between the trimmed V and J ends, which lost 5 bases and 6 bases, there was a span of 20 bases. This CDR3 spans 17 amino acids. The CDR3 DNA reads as TGTGCCAGTAGTCTCCCGCCGGGACAACTCATTAATTCACCCCTCCACTTT. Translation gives CASSLPPGQLINSPLHF.

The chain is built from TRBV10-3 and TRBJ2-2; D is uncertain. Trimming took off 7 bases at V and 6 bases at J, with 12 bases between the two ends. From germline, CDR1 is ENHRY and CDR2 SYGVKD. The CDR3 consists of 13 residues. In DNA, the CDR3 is TGTGCCATCACCCAGGCAGGTTCCGGGGAGCTGTTTTTT. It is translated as CAITQAGSGELFF.

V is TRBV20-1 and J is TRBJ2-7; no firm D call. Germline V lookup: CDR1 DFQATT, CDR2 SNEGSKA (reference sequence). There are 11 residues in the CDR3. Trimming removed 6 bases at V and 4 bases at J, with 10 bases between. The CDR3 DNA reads TGCAGTGCGGGGATAGAGTACGAGCAGTACTTC. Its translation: CSAGIEYEQYF.

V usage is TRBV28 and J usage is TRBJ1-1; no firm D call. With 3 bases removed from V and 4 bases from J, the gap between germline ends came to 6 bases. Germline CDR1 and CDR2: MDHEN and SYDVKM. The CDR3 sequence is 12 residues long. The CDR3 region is CASSFRGTEAFF. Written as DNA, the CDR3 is TGTGCCAGCAGTTTCCGTGGCACTGAAGCTTTCTTT.

The chain's CDR3 is CASSLDRGSYEQYF. The CDR3 DNA is TGTGCCAGCTCACTCGACAGGGGGTCGTACGAGCAGTACTTC. V usage is TRBV18 and J usage is TRBJ2-7; 9 nucleotides match TRBD1. V was clipped by 4 bases and J by 4 bases; unmatched bases: 5. The CDR3 is made up of 14 amino acids. Germline lookup yields CDR1 KGHSH and CDR2 LQKENI.

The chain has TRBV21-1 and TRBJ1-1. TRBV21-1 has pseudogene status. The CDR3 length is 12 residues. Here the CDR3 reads CASRHNNTEAFF. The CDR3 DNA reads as TGTGCCAGCAGGCATAATAACACTGAAGCTTTCTTT.

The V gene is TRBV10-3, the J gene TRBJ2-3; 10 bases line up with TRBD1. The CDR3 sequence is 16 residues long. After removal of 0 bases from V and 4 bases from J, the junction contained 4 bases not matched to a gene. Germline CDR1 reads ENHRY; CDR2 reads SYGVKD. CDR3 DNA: TGTGCCATCAGTGAGTCGAGGGACAGGGGTGCAGATACGCAGTATTTT. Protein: CAISESRDRGADTQYF.

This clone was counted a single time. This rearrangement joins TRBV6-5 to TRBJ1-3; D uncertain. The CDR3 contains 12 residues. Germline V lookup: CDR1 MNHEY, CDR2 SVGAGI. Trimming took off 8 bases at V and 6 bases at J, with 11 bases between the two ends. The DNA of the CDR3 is TGTGCCAGCCAAGGACGGCCAAACACCATATATTTT. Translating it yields CASQGRPNTIYF.

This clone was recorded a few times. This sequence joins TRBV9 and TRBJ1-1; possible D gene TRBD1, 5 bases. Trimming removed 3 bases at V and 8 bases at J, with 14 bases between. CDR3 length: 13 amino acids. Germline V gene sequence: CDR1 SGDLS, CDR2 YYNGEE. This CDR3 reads CASSEGMGSEAFF. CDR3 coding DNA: TGTGCCAGCAGCGAGGGGATGGGGTCAGAAGCTTTCTTT.

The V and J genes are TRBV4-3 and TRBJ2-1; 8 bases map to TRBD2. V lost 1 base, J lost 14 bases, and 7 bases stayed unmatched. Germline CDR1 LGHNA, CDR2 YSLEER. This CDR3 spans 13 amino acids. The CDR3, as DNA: TGCGCCAGCAGCCAAGCCGCCGGGACTAGGAAGTTCTTC. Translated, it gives CASSQAAGTRKFF.

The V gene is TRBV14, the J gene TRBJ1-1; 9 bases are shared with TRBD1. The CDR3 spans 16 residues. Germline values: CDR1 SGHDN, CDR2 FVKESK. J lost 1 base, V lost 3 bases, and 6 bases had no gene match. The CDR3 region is CASSHSPDRGNTEAFF. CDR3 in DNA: TGTGCCAGCAGCCATTCCCCGGACAGGGGGAACACTGAAGCTTTCTTT.

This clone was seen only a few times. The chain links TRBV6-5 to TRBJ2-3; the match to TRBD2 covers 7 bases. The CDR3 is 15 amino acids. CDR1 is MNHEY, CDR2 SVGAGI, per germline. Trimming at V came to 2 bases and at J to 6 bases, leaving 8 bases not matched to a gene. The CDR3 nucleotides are TGTGCCAGCAGTTACAGGGCGGGAGTGGCGGATACGCAGTATTTT. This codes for CASSYRAGVADTQYF.

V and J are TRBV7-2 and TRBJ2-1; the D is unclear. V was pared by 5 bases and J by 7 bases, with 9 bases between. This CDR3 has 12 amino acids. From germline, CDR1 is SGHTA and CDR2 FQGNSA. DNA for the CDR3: TGTGCCAGCAGCCGGATAAAGAATGAGCAGTTCTTC. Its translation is CASSRIKNEQFF.

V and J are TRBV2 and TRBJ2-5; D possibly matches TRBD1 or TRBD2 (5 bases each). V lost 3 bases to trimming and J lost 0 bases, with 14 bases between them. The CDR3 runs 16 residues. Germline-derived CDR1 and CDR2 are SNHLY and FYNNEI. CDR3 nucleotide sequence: TGTGCCAGCAGTGACCCCCGAGGGGAATACCAAGAGACCCAGTACTTC. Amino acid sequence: CASSDPRGEYQETQYF.